This T cell receptor beta chain stems from a study of blood T cell repertoires in COVID-19. With 3 bases removed from V and 5 bases from J, the gap between germline ends came to 16 bases. CDR1 and CDR2 (germline): DFQATT, SNEGSKA (reference sequence). The CDR3 sequence is 14 residues long. Under the authors' procedure: Reference gene primer amplification yielded estimated nucleated cell counts. The assay was immunoSEQ multiplex PCR, and TCRdb's table has in-frame clones only and misses some. Clonal size and the V and J genes are those of that table, whereas D and trimming came from the DNA. This table holds some 370,000 clones, around 87% found once.

Sequencing used peripheral blood. The TCR was taken from a woman aged 25 to 39 with COVID-19, enrolled during active disease. The genes are TRBV20-1 and TRBJ2-5; D not resolved. CDR3 nucleotides: TGCAGTGCTAGTCGCCGTCGGGTCTACGAGACCCAGTACTTC. This encodes CSASRRRVYETQYF.